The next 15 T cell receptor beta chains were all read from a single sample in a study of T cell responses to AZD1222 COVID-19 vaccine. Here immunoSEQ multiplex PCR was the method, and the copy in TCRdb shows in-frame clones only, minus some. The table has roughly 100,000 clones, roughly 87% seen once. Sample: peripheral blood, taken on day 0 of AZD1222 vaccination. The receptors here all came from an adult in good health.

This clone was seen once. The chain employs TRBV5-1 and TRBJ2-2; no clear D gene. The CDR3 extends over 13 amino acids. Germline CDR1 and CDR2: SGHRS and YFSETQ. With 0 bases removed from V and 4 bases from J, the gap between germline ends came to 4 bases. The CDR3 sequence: CASSLDPTGELFF. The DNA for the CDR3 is TGCGCCAGCAGCTTGGATCCCACCGGGGAGCTGTTTTTT.

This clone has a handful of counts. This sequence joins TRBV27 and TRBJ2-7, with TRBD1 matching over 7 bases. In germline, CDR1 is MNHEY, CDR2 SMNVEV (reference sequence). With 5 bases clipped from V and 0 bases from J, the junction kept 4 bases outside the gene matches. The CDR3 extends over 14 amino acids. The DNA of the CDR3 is TGTGCCAGCAGTCCTCGGGACAGCTCCTACGAGCAGTACTTC. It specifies CASSPRDSSYEQYF.

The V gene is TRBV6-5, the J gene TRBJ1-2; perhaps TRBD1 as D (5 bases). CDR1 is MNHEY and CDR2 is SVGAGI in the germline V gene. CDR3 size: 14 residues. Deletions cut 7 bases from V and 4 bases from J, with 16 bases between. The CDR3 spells CASIRGPLSYGYTF. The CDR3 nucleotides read TGTGCCAGCATAAGGGGTCCCCTCTCCTATGGCTACACCTTC.

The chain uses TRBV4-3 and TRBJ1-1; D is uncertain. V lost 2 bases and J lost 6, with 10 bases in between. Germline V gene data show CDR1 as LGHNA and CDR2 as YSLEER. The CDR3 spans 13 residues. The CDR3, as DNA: TGCGCCAGCAGCCAAACGGCTCGGGCTGAAGCTTTCTTT. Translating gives CASSQTARAEAFF.

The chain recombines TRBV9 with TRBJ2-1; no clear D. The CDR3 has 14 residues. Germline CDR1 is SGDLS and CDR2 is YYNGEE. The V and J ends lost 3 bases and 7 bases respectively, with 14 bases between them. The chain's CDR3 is CASSAVESTNEQFF. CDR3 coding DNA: TGTGCCAGCAGCGCTGTTGAGTCTACAAATGAGCAGTTCTTC.

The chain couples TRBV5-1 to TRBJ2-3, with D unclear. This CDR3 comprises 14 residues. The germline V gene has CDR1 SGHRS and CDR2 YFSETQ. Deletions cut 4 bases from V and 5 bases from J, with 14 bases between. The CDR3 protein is CASSRGNSGDTQYF. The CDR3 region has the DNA TGCGCCAGCAGCCGCGGCAACTCTGGAGATACGCAGTATTTT.

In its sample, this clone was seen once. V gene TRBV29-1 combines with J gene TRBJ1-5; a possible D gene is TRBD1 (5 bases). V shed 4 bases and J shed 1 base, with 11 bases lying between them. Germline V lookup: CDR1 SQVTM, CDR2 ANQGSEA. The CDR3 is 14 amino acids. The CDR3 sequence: CSVAMRGSNQPQHF. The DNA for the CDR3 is TGCAGCGTTGCAATGAGGGGCAGCAATCAGCCCCAGCATTTT. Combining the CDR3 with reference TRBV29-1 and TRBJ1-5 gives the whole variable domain SAVISQKPSRDICQRGTSLTIQCQVDSQVTMMFWYRQQPGQSLTLIATANQGSEATYESGFVIDKFPISRPNLTFSTLTVSNMSPEDSSIYLCSVAMRGSNQPQHFGDGTRLSIL.

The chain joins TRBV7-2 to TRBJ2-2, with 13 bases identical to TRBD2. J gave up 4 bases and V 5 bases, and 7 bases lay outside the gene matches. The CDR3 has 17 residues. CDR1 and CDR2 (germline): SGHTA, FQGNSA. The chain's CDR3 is CASSPLAGGLGTGELFF. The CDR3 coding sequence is TGTGCCAGCAGCCCACTAGCGGGGGGGCTGGGCACCGGGGAGCTGTTTTTT.

This CDR3 is CASSLGTGAGYTF. As DNA, the CDR3 is TGTGCCAGCAGTTTAGGGACAGGGGCTGGCTACACCTTC. The chain uses TRBV12-3 or TRBV12-4 and TRBJ1-2; TRBD1 matches at 9 bases. J was trimmed by 7 bases and V by 1 base; bases with no gene match: 1. The CDR3 length is 13 residues.

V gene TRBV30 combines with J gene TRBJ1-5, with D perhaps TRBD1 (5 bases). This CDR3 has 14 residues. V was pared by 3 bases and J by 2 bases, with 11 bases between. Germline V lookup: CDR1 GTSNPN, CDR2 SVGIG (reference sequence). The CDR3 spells CAWSQGHGNQPQHF. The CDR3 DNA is TGTGCCTGGAGCCAAGGACACGGCAATCAGCCCCAGCATTTT.

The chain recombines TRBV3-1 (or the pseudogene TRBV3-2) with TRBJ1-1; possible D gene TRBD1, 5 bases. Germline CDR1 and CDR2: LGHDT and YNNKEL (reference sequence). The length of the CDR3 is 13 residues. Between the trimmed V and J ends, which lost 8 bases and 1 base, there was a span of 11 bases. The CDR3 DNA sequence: TGTGCCAGCGACCCGGGACGGAACACTGAAGCTTTCTTT. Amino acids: CASDPGRNTEAFF.

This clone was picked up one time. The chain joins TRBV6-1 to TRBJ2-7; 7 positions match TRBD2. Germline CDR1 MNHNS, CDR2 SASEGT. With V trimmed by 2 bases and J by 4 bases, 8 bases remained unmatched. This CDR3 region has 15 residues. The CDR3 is CASSEYGGSAYEQYF. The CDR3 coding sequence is TGTGCCAGCAGTGAATACGGGGGGTCCGCTTACGAGCAGTACTTC.

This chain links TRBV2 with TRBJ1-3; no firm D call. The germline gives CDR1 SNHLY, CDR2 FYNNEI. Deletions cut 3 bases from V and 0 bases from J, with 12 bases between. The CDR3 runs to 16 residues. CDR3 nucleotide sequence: TGTGCCAGCAGTGATGAATCAGATTTCTCTGGAAACACCATATATTTT. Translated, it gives CASSDESDFSGNTIYF. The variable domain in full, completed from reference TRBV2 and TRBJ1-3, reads EPEVTQTPSHQVTQMGQEVILRCVPISNHLYFYWYRQILGQKVEFLVSFYNNEISEKSEIFDDQFSVERPDGSNFTLKIRSTKLEDSAMYFCASSDESDFSGNTIYFGEGSWLTVV.

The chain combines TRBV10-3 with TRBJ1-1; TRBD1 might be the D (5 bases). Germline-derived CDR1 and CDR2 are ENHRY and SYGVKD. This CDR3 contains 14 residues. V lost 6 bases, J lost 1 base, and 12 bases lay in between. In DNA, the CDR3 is TGTGCCATCAGGCAACAGGCGGGGAACACTGAAGCTTTCTTT. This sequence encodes CAIRQQAGNTEAFF.

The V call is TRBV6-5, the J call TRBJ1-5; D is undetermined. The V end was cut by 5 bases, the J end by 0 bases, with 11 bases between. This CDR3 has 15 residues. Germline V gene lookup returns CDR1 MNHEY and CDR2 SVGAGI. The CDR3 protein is CASSPVRFSNQPQHF. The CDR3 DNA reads TGTGCCAGCAGTCCCGTCAGGTTTAGCAATCAGCCCCAGCATTTT.